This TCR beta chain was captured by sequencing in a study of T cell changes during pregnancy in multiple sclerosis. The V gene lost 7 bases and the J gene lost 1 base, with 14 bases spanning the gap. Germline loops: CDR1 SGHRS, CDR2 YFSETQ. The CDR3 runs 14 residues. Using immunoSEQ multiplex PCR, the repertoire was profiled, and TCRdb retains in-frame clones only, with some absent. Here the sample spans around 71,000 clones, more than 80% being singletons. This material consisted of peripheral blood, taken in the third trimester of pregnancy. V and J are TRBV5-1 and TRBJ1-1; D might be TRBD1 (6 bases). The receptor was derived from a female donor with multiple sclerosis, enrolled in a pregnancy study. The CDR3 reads CASGPGTQNTEAFF. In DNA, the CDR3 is TGCGCCAGCGGCCCCGGGACACAGAACACTGAAGCTTTCTTT. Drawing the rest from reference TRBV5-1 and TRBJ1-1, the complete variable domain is KAGVTQTPRYLIKTRGQQVTLSCSPISGHRSVSWYQQTPGQGLQFLFEYFSETQRNKGNFPGRFSGRQFSNSRSEMNVSTLELGDSALYLCASGPGTQNTEAFFGQGTRLTVV.